This T cell receptor (beta chain) originates from a study of control samples from healthy donors and cancer patients. V gave up 3 bases and J gave up 8 bases, with 11 bases separating them. The CDR3 consists of 13 residues. Germline V lookup: CDR1 KGHSH, CDR2 LQKENI. Generated by immunoSEQ multiplex PCR, the TCRdb table keeps only in-frame clones and is missing some. Counted here are roughly 68,000 clones, 83% occurring once; the ten biggest clones make up approximately 15%. The material sequenced was blood. The receptor comes from a man in his 60s in good health. J is TRBJ2-1 and V is TRBV18; the D gene is possibly TRBD1 (5 bases). The CDR3 loop is CASSPRRGYEQFF. The CDR3 DNA reads as TGTGCCAGCTCACCGCGAAGGGGCTATGAGCAGTTCTTC.